Listed here are 21 T cell receptor beta chains from one sample, sequenced in a study of T cells in Graves' hyperthyroidism and ophthalmopathy. Amplified TCR beta CDR3 regions derived from RNA transcripts. An initial round of RT-PCR targeting the TCR CDR3 relied on the HTBI primer set. TCRdb itself ran the multiplex PCR reads through MiXCR, one entry per CDR3 protein. The sample carries over 650,000 distinct CDR3 sequences, about a sixth recorded once. Sequencing was carried out using blood. The receptors derive from a man aged 18 to 29 with Graves' hyperthyroidism.

This clonotype showed up just a few times. As DNA, the CDR3 is TGCAGCGTTGAAGATCCGGGGACCCAGTACTTC. Translated, it gives CSVEDPGTQYF. The rearrangement uses TRBV29-1 and TRBJ2-5; D not certain. The CDR3 is 11 residues long. The germline gives CDR1 SQVTM, CDR2 ANQGSEA. Trimming stripped 0 bases from V and 7 bases from J, with 6 bases between.

As concerns this clonotype: With a much larger clone just one base away, this may be a read error. The chain has TRBV18 and TRBJ1-6; D remains ambiguous. Germline V lookup: CDR1 KGHSH, CDR2 LQKENI. CDR3 length: 15 amino acids. DNA for the CDR3: TGTGCCAGCCCACCACGAAGGGCGAATAATTCACCCCTCCACTTT. This translates into CASPPRRANNSPLHF.

This clonotype was detected many times. This CDR3 reads CSASRDTQYF. The CDR3 DNA sequence: TGCAGTGCTAGCCGGGATACGCAGTATTTT. The chain combines TRBV20-1 with TRBJ2-3; D is unclear. V lost 3 bases and J lost 6, with 4 bases in between. The V gene's germline CDR1 is DFQATT and CDR2 SNEGSKA (reference sequence). The CDR3 runs to 10 residues.

This clonotype has more than one count but fewer than ten. CDR3 DNA sequence: TGTGCCAGCAGCTTAGATCGAGCGGGAGGGCATCGAGAGACCCAGTACTTC. Protein product: CASSLDRAGGHRETQYF. The V call is TRBV11-2, the J call TRBJ2-5, with 10 bases fitting TRBD2. There are 17 residues in the CDR3. In germline, CDR1 is SGHAT, CDR2 FQNNGV. Losses at the gene ends were 0 bases for V and 4 bases for J; bases not matched to a gene: 8.

CDR3 amino acids: CASSYLGSTNTGELFF. In nucleotides, the CDR3 is TGTGCCAGCAGTTACTTAGGGAGTACTAACACCGGGGAGCTGTTTTTT. The genes are TRBV6-5 and TRBJ2-2, with D possibly matching TRBD2 (5 bases). The CDR3 extends over 16 amino acids. V was shortened by 1 base and J by 2 bases, with 11 bases between the two germline ends. Per germline, CDR1 MNHEY and CDR2 SVGAGI.

This clonotype has only a few counts. The rearrangement joins TRBV20-1 to TRBJ2-1; 9 bases line up with TRBD1. Germline CDR1 and CDR2: DFQATT and SNEGSKA (reference sequence). Trimming took 1 base from V and 4 from J; bases not matched to a gene: 2. The CDR3 is 14 amino acids. The CDR3 coding sequence is TGCAGTGCTAGAGTGGACAGGGGTTACAATGAGCAGTTCTTC. Translated: CSARVDRGYNEQFF.

This clonotype has ten or more counts. The chain has TRBV2 and TRBJ2-5, with 14 nucleotides matching TRBD2. V gave up 6 bases and J gave up 5 bases; unmatched junction bases: 11. The CDR3 has 17 residues. Germline V lookup: CDR1 SNHLY, CDR2 FYNNEI. The CDR3 region is CASRAGTSGSLWETQYF. CDR3 bases: TGTGCCAGCAGGGCCGGGACTAGCGGGAGTTTGTGGGAGACCCAGTACTTC.

The table lists this clonotype with many counts. This sequence joins TRBV28 and TRBJ2-7; 7 bases align to TRBD1. Trimming at V came to 5 bases and at J to 4 bases, leaving 11 bases not matched to a gene. The germline V gene encodes CDR1 MDHEN and CDR2 SYDVKM. The CDR3 sequence is 15 residues long. CDR3 sequence reads: CASSGRDSKFYEQYF. CDR3 DNA: TGTGCCAGCAGTGGCCGGGACAGTAAATTTTACGAGCAGTACTTC.

The CDR3 region has the DNA TGTGCCAGCAGCTTAGCCCCTGCCGTGATGTATGGCTACACCTTC. Protein sequence: CASSLAPAVMYGYTF. This chain uses TRBV7-2 with TRBJ1-2, with D unclear. The CDR3 sequence is 15 residues long. V was shortened by 0 bases and J by 5 bases, with 13 bases between the two germline ends. Germline CDR1 is SGHTA and CDR2 is FQGNSA.

V gene TRBV28 combines with J gene TRBJ2-2; 14 positions agree with TRBD2. J was trimmed by 6 bases and V by 2 bases; bases with no gene match: 5. Looked up from germline, CDR1 is MDHEN and CDR2 is SYDVKM. CDR3 length equals 17 residues. The CDR3 nucleotides read TGTGCCAGCAGTTTAACGACTAGCGGGAGGGGGGCCGGGGAGCTGTTTTTT. This encodes CASSLTTSGRGAGELFF.

In this sample, this clonotype turned up many times. The genes are TRBV30 and TRBJ1-1; maybe TRBD1 (5 bases). The V end lost 5 bases, the J end lost 0 bases, and 10 bases lay between the germline ends. The length of the CDR3 is 13 residues. Germline values: CDR1 GTSNPN, CDR2 SVGIG (reference sequence). DNA of the CDR3: TGTGCCTGGGGGGCCAGCTTGAACACTGAAGCTTTCTTT. The encoded protein is CAWGASLNTEAFF.

This clonotype was picked up a small number of times. The V gene is TRBV11-3, the J gene TRBJ1-1; no reliable D call. The CDR3 covers 14 residues. Germline CDR1 reads SGHNT; CDR2 reads YENEEA. Trimming left V 5 bases short and J 1 base short, with 11 bases between. The CDR3 here is CASSAPWGNTEAFF. CDR3 bases: TGTGCCAGCAGCGCGCCGTGGGGGAACACTGAAGCTTTCTTT.

This clonotype was found many times. The chain is built from TRBV2 and TRBJ2-1, with 10 bases fitting TRBD2. The CDR3 sequence is 15 residues long. From germline, CDR1 is SNHLY and CDR2 FYNNEI. The J segment lost 7 bases and the V segment lost 3 bases, leaving 6 bases of the junction unmatched. CDR3 protein: CASSDWRLAGNEQFF. The DNA for the CDR3 is TGTGCCAGCAGTGATTGGCGACTAGCGGGTAATGAGCAGTTCTTC.

This clonotype was seen more than once but under ten times. V usage is TRBV19 and J usage is TRBJ2-3; 9 bases match TRBD2. The J segment lost 5 bases and the V segment lost 2 bases, leaving 8 bases of the junction unmatched. Germline values: CDR1 LNHDA, CDR2 SQIVND (reference sequence). The length of the CDR3 is 16 residues. CDR3 residues: CASSIQLAGVIDTQYF. CDR3 DNA sequence: TGTGCCAGTAGTATACAATTAGCGGGAGTAATAGATACGCAGTATTTT.

The V gene is TRBV20-1, the J gene TRBJ2-4, with TRBD1 matching over 9 bases. This CDR3 is 18 amino acids long. CDR1 is DFQATT and CDR2 is SNEGSKA in the germline V gene (reference sequence). Germline trimming cut 1 base from V and 1 base from J; bases unmatched to any gene: 11. This chain's CDR3 is CSARARLTGGGAKNIQYF. CDR3 nucleotides: TGCAGTGCTAGAGCTCGCCTGACAGGGGGGGGTGCCAAAAACATTCAGTACTTC.

Note on this clonotype: A read error may be the cause here, since a much bigger clone is one base away. V gene TRBV6-2 or TRBV6-3 combines with J gene TRBJ2-1; 7 bases are shared with TRBD2. V lost 5 bases, J lost 4 bases, and 17 bases stayed unmatched. CDR1 and CDR2 from the germline V gene are MNHEY and SVGEGT. This CDR3 contains 18 residues. The CDR3 reads CASSHQTLGPAGYNEQFF. For the CDR3, the DNA is TGTGCCAGCAGTCACCAGACCCTGGGACCAGCGGGGTACAATGAGCAGTTCTTC.

A few counts support this clonotype. J is TRBJ2-3 and V is TRBV4-2, with D unresolved. The CDR3 runs 15 residues. Germline CDR1 is LGHNA and CDR2 is YNFKEQ. Trimming left V 3 bases short and J 2 bases short, with 12 bases between. Written as DNA, the CDR3 is TGTGCCAGCAGCCAGACTCCCTCACACACAGATACGCAGTATTTT. This sequence encodes CASSQTPSHTDTQYF.

This clonotype has a count of ten or more. The chain recombines TRBV28 with TRBJ1-2, with D possibly matching TRBD1 (6 bases). This CDR3 is 12 amino acids long. V lost 10 bases to trimming and J lost 2 bases, with 11 bases between them. Germline V gives CDR1 MDHEN, CDR2 SYDVKM. The CDR3 reads CATKDSNYGYTF. In nucleotides, the CDR3 is TGTGCCACTAAGGACAGCAACTATGGCTACACCTTC.

This clonotype was detected ten times or more. The chain carries TRBV27 and TRBJ2-7; D may be TRBD1 (6 bases). The CDR3 sequence is 14 residues long. CDR1 and CDR2 (germline): MNHEY, SMNVEV (reference sequence). The V end lost 1 base, the J end lost 5 bases, and 12 bases lay between the germline ends. Written as DNA, the CDR3 is TGTGCCAGCAGTTTATTCTCAGGGGCCAACGAGCAGTACTTC. It yields the protein CASSLFSGANEQYF.

The genes are TRBV12-3 or TRBV12-4 and TRBJ2-2; 7 bases line up with TRBD2. With V trimmed by 3 bases and J by 7 bases, 8 bases remained unmatched. The CDR3 sequence is 15 residues long. DNA for the CDR3: TGTGCCAGCAGTTTCCTGGGCGGGAGTATCGGGGAGCTGTTTTTT. As protein: CASSFLGGSIGELFF.

There are many counts of this clonotype. For the CDR3, the DNA is TGTGCCTGGAGTAAACAGGGGAGGGATGAGCAGTTCTTC. As protein: CAWSKQGRDEQFF. The chain links TRBV30 to TRBJ2-1; D is possibly TRBD1 or TRBD2 (7 bases each). CDR3 length: 13 amino acids. Per the germline V gene, CDR1 is GTSNPN and CDR2 is SVGIG (reference sequence). V dropped 2 bases and J dropped 8 bases, with 13 bases sitting between them.